This TCR beta chain was identified during a study of response to subunit inactivated influenza vaccine. V was pared by 9 bases and J by 2 bases, with 22 bases between. This CDR3 contains 16 residues. Germline loops: CDR1 MNHNS, CDR2 SASEGT. At least ten counts were recorded for this clonotype. From the RT-PCR reads, TCRdb called clonotypes with MiXCR, one entry per CDR3 protein. This sample has about 700,000 distinct CDR3 sequences; approximately 13% occur once, and the top ten carry around 6.5%. This TCR was recovered from a man in his forties or fifties who received an inactivated influenza vaccine. Sequencing used PBMCs from blood, obtained around 15 days before vaccination. This chain links TRBV6-1 with TRBJ2-5, with no clear D. The CDR3 loop is CARQGSSRKNQETQYF. As DNA, the CDR3 is TGTGCCAGGCAAGGGTCGAGCAGAAAAAATCAAGAGACCCAGTACTTC.